What follows describes a single T cell receptor beta chain. The antigen is not known. The record originates from a study of T cells in localized non-small cell lung cancer. Study-level findings and limits: Higher blood T cell density went with longer overall survival.

Per germline, CDR1 GTSNPN and CDR2 SVGIG (reference sequence). This CDR3 contains 13 residues. The V and J ends lost 4 bases and 0 bases respectively, with 7 bases between them. Method: immunoSEQ multiplex PCR; TCRdb's copy keeps in-frame clones and lacks some. Among approximately 100,000 clones, roughly 91% were seen once, and the ten largest hold over 4%. This specimen consisted of PBMCs, obtained before any cancer treatment. V gene TRBV30 combines with J gene TRBJ1-3; no firm D call. This receptor was obtained from a woman aged 35-75 years with stage II squamous cell lung carcinoma. This chain's CDR3 is CAWTDGSGNTIYF. The CDR3 DNA sequence: TGTGCCTGGACGGATGGCTCTGGAAACACCATATATTTT. Complete variable domain (other parts from reference TRBV30 and TRBJ1-3): SQTIHQWPATLVQPVGSPLSLECTVEGTSNPNLYWYRQAAGRGLQLLFYSVGIGQISSEVPQNLSASRPQDRQFILSSKKLLLSDSGFYLCAWTDGSGNTIYFGEGSWLTVV.